The 24 T cell receptor beta chains given below trace back to one sample, sequenced in a study of T cells in Graves' hyperthyroidism and ophthalmopathy. The investigators amplified TCR beta CDR3 regions from RNA transcripts. The TCR CDR3 first-round RT-PCR relied on the HTBI primer set. A single record per CDR3 protein comes from TCRdb applying MiXCR to the multiplex PCR reads. The sample yields roughly 24,000 distinct CDR3 sequences, approximately 46% seen once. Sequenced input: blood. The origin of the receptors is a woman aged 25-40 years with Graves' hyperthyroidism.

This clonotype has ten or more counts. The chain uses TRBV5-4 and TRBJ2-1; 7 bases agree with TRBD2. Germline loops: CDR1 SGHNT, CDR2 YYREEE (reference sequence). The CDR3 is made up of 13 amino acids. V was pared by 2 bases and J by 5 bases, with 1 base of the junction left unmatched. CDR3 nucleotide sequence: TGTGCCAGCAGCTTCGGGGGGAACAATGAGCAGTTCTTC. It is translated as CASSFGGNNEQFF. Supplemented by reference TRBV5-4 and TRBJ2-1, the full variable domain reads ETGVTQSPTHLIKTRGQQVTLRCSSQSGHNTVSWYQQALGQGPQFIFQYYREEENGRGNFPPRFSGLQFPNYSSELNVNALELDDSALYLCASSFGGNNEQFFGPGTRLTVL.

This clonotype showed up many times. V is TRBV11-2 and J is TRBJ1-1; no firm D call. This CDR3 is built from 13 residues. CDR1 and CDR2 from the germline V gene are SGHAT and FQNNGV. Trimming stripped 4 bases from V and 1 base from J, with 7 bases between. The CDR3 loop reads CASSSTTNTEAFF. CDR3 nucleotides: TGTGCCAGCAGCTCGACAACGAACACTGAAGCTTTCTTT.

Of note for this clonotype: Germline is not matched at one junction end, which may reflect a read error. This chain links TRBV19 with TRBJ2-1; TRBD2 agrees at 11 bases. The CDR3 loop spans 13 amino acids. From germline, CDR1 is LNHDA and CDR2 SQIVND (reference sequence). CDR3 coding DNA: TGTGCCACACTAGCGGGAGACTACAGTGAGCAGTTCTTC. Translating it yields CATLAGDYSEQFF.

This clonotype was detected once. The chain combines TRBV19 with TRBJ1-1; maybe TRBD1 (5 bases). From germline, CDR1 is LNHDA and CDR2 SQIVND (reference sequence). V was clipped by 3 bases and J by 10 bases, with 21 bases between them. This CDR3 spans 15 amino acids. This CDR3 reads CASSMMDAGLSGAFF. The CDR3 DNA is TGTGCCAGTAGTATGATGGACGCAGGGCTTTCTGGAGCTTTCTTT.

The rearrangement uses TRBV6-1 and TRBJ1-6; weak D call: TRBD1 (5 bases). Per germline, CDR1 MNHNS and CDR2 SASEGT. V was pared by 6 bases and J by 6 bases, with 15 bases between. The CDR3 has 15 residues. This chain's CDR3 is CASRQGDSRNSPLHF. CDR3 DNA sequence: TGTGCCAGCAGACAAGGCGACAGCCGTAATTCACCCCTCCACTTT.

This clonotype has at least ten counts. This chain connects TRBV19 to TRBJ1-1; no clear D. Germline loops: CDR1 LNHDA, CDR2 SQIVND (reference sequence). This CDR3 is built from 16 residues. V was trimmed by 6 bases and J by 1 base, leaving 18 bases between them. The CDR3 DNA reads TGTGCCAGTAGCCCCTCTCGGTTCGGAGGGAACACTGAAGCTTTCTTT. Translation: CASSPSRFGGNTEAFF.

This clonotype was counted many times. This chain joins TRBV11-1 and TRBJ2-7; the D call may be TRBD1 or TRBD2 (6 bases each). Germline V lookup: CDR1 SGHAT, CDR2 FQDESV (reference sequence). CDR3 length: 12 residues. The V end lost 6 bases, the J end lost 5 bases, and 11 bases lay between the germline ends. Here the CDR3 DNA reads TGTGCCAGCAGGACCGGGGGCCACGAGCAGTACTTC. Translating it yields CASRTGGHEQYF.

This clonotype was seen at least ten times. V gene TRBV7-8 combines with J gene TRBJ2-3; D unclear. The CDR3 contains 14 residues. Trimming removed 5 bases from V and 4 bases from J, with 13 bases in between. Germline CDR1 SGHVS, CDR2 FQNEAQ. The CDR3: CASSPVSVSDTQYF. The CDR3 nucleotides are TGTGCCAGCAGCCCAGTGTCAGTGTCAGATACGCAGTATTTT.

About this clonotype itself: Mismatch with germline at one junction end may stem from a read error. The chain couples TRBV10-3 to TRBJ2-5; the match to TRBD2 covers 7 bases. The germline V gene encodes CDR1 ENHRY and CDR2 SYGVKD. The CDR3 consists of 15 residues. CDR3 sequence (DNA): TGTGCCAACAGCGGTACCGTCTTGGCGGGAGAAACCCGGTACTTC. Residues: CANSGTVLAGETRYF.

The CDR3 DNA sequence: TGTGCCAGCAGCTTGGCATTCGGGGAGCTGTTTTTT. Translation: CASSLAFGELFF. V is TRBV5-8 and J is TRBJ2-2; D not certain. This CDR3 contains 12 residues. Trimming took off 0 bases at V and 7 bases at J, with 4 bases between the two ends. Per the germline V gene, CDR1 is SGHTS and CDR2 is YDEGEE. Combining the CDR3 with reference TRBV5-8 and TRBJ2-2 gives the whole variable domain EAGVTQSPTHLIKTRGQQATLRCSPISGHTSVYWYQQALGLGLQFLLWYDEGEERNRGNFPPRFSGRQFPNYSSELNVNALELEDSALYLCASSLAFGELFFGEGSRLTVL.

This clonotype was detected many times. The V and J genes are TRBV5-1 and TRBJ2-7, with D unclear. CDR3 length: 11 residues. CDR1 and CDR2 from the germline V gene are SGHRS and YFSETQ. V gave up 4 bases and J gave up 1 base, with 3 bases separating them. CDR3 nucleotides: TGCGCCAGCAGCGAGTCCTACGAGCAGTACTTC. Encoded protein: CASSESYEQYF.

This clonotype turned up a few times. The rearrangement joins TRBV18 to TRBJ2-5; 14 bases are a match to TRBD2. Germline-derived CDR1 and CDR2 are KGHSH and LQKENI. With 3 bases clipped from V and 5 bases from J, the junction kept 17 bases outside the gene matches. There are 20 residues in the CDR3. For the CDR3, the DNA is TGTGCCAGCTCACCCTACGGACTAGCGGGAGGTCCAATATTGACGGAGACCCAGTACTTC. Its translation is CASSPYGLAGGPILTETQYF.

The chain is built from TRBV6-5 and TRBJ2-5; perhaps TRBD1 as D (5 bases). CDR1 is MNHEY and CDR2 is SVGAGI in the germline V gene. V lost 4 bases and J 9 bases, leaving 18 bases between the germline ends. CDR3 size: 14 residues. The CDR3 DNA follows: TGTGCCAGCAGTTCCGGACATGCCCTCAGGGCCCAGTACTTC. Translated, it gives CASSSGHALRAQYF.

By frequency in the sample, this clonotype is medium-sized. The V call is TRBV7-2, the J call TRBJ2-5, with unresolved D. CDR1 is SGHTA, CDR2 FQGNSA, per germline. V dropped 1 base and J dropped 2 bases, with 11 bases sitting between them. This CDR3 is built from 15 residues. CDR3 amino acids: CASSLEWSEQETQYF. In DNA form, the CDR3 reads TGTGCCAGCAGCTTAGAATGGTCGGAACAAGAGACCCAGTACTTC.

This clonotype was detected many times. V gene TRBV7-9 combines with J gene TRBJ2-1; tentative D call: TRBD1 (6 bases). Germline V gene data show CDR1 as SEHNR and CDR2 as FQNEAQ (reference sequence). The CDR3 runs to 13 residues. V was trimmed by 6 bases and J by 13 bases, leaving 19 bases between them. The CDR3 spells CASRPGQKPLQFF. The CDR3 DNA follows: TGTGCCAGCAGACCAGGACAGAAACCCCTCCAGTTCTTC.

V gene TRBV7-9 combines with J gene TRBJ2-3; the D gene is possibly TRBD2 (5 bases). V shed 1 base and J shed 1 base, with 12 bases lying between them. From germline, CDR1 is SEHNR and CDR2 FQNEAQ (reference sequence). This CDR3 has 16 amino acids. In DNA, the CDR3 is TGTGCCAGCAGCTTAGGGGGTACTAGTGGCACAGATACGCAGTATTTT. Its translation: CASSLGGTSGTDTQYF.

As for this clonotype: Compared with germline, one end of the junction differs, possibly owing to a read error. The chain is built from TRBV10-3 and TRBJ1-3; unclear D gene. The CDR3 covers 14 residues. Germline CDR1 is ENHRY and CDR2 is SYGVKD. In DNA form, the CDR3 reads TGTGCCATCACCCAGATTATGGGTGGAAACACCATAAATTTT. This encodes CAITQIMGGNTINF.

This clonotype is termed medium-sized. This rearrangement joins TRBV7-9 to TRBJ1-2; D gene uncertain. CDR1 and CDR2 from the germline V gene are SEHNR and FQNEAQ (reference sequence). The CDR3 totals 13 residues. V lost 5 bases to trimming and J lost 1 base, with 8 bases between them. The DNA of the CDR3 is TGTGCCAGCAGCCTCGACTATAACTATGGCTACACCTTC. Its protein is CASSLDYNYGYTF. Full variable domain (rest looked up from reference TRBV7-9 and TRBJ1-2): DTGVSQNPRHKITKRGQNVTFRCDPISEHNRLYWYRQTLGQGPEFLTYFQNEAQLEKSRLLSDRFSAERPKGSFSTLEIQRTEQGDSAMYLCASSLDYNYGYTFGSGTRLTVV.

Many counts were recorded for this clonotype. The chain combines TRBV4-1 with TRBJ2-7, with 12 bases aligning to TRBD2. The CDR3 runs to 15 residues. The trim removed 3 bases at V and 2 bases at J, leaving 2 bases unmatched. From germline, CDR1 is MGHRA and CDR2 YSYEKL. The CDR3 bases are TGCGCCAGCAGCCAGCGGACTAGCGGGACCTACGAGCAGTACTTC. It encodes CASSQRTSGTYEQYF.

This clonotype was observed at least ten times. The V and J genes are TRBV20-1 and TRBJ1-5; D may be TRBD1 (5 bases). The V end lost 0 bases, the J end lost 5 bases, and 17 bases lay between the germline ends. Germline lookup yields CDR1 DFQATT and CDR2 SNEGSKA (reference sequence). The CDR3 contains 16 residues. The CDR3, as DNA: TGCAGTGCTAGAGATTGGCTGGGGGGGGGATATCAGCCCCAGCATTTT. Amino acid sequence: CSARDWLGGGYQPQHF.

Points on this clonotype: No conserved phenylalanine or tryptophan is present at the end of the CDR3, so a read error is the likely explanation. The gene calls are TRBV12-3 or TRBV12-4 and TRBJ1-2; the D gene is possibly TRBD1 (5 bases). The CDR3 has 15 amino acids. Trimming left V 6 bases short and J 4 bases short, with 18 bases between. The chain's CDR3 is CASSPGTGRAYGYTL. The DNA for the CDR3 is TGTGCCAGCAGCCCTGGGACGGGACGAGCCTATGGCTACACCCTC.

The genes are TRBV7-8 and TRBJ2-5; D call uncertain. Germline V gene data show CDR1 as SGHVS and CDR2 as FQNEAQ. Trimming shortened V by 7 bases and J by 1 base, and 13 bases separated the two germline ends. The CDR3 sequence is 14 residues long. The CDR3, as DNA: TGTGCCAGCACCATTTCAAGGGCCCAAGAGACCCAGTACTTC. It specifies CASTISRAQETQYF.

There are a few counts of this clonotype. A read error is possible here, since a much larger clone lies one base away. The chain recombines TRBV28 with TRBJ1-5; a possible D gene is TRBD1 (5 bases). V dropped 8 bases and J dropped 11 bases, with 16 bases sitting between them. Germline V gene lookup returns CDR1 MDHEN and CDR2 SYDVKM. The CDR3 is made up of 12 amino acids. CDR3 region: CASVGGAPAQHF. CDR3 coding DNA: TGTGCCAGCGTGGGGGGAGCCCCGGCCCAGCATTTT.

This clonotype is termed medium-sized. DNA of the CDR3: TGCGGCGGCGGGCCAGGCACTGAAGCTTTCTTT. This gives the protein CGGGPGTEAFF. The chain recombines TRBV20-1 with TRBJ1-1, with D unresolved. Germline V gives CDR1 DFQATT, CDR2 SNEGSKA (reference sequence). The CDR3 sequence is 11 residues long.